Following are 8 T cell receptor beta chains from one sample sequenced in a study of T-cell reconstitution after alpha-beta-depleted transplantation in children. A TCRbeta library incorporating unique molecular identifiers was prepared. In TCRdb, the PCR reads were re-called with MiXCR into one record per CDR3 protein. The sample contains about 600,000 distinct CDR3 sequences, about 10% of which appear only once. The sequencing here drew on PBMCs from the stem cell graft donor, taken from the stem cell graft. All receptors derive from a human donor who donated a stem cell graft to a child with acute myeloid leukemia.

V usage is TRBV10-3 and J usage is TRBJ2-3, with D perhaps TRBD2 (7 bases). V lost 5 bases and J lost 2, with 17 bases in between. The CDR3 consists of 16 residues. Germline CDR1 ENHRY, CDR2 SYGVKD. CDR3 sequence reads: CAISPLGGAATDTQYF. DNA of the CDR3: TGTGCCATCAGTCCCCTAGGGGGGGCCGCCACAGATACGCAGTATTTT.

This clonotype was seen more than once but under ten times. V usage is TRBV30 and J usage is TRBJ2-7; no clear D gene. This CDR3 has 12 residues. Germline CDR1 reads GTSNPN; CDR2 reads SVGIG (reference sequence). V shed 2 bases and J shed 2 bases, with 7 bases lying between them. The CDR3 DNA is TGTGCCTGGAGTCCTGACACCTACGAGCAGTACTTC. Translated, it gives CAWSPDTYEQYF.

This clonotype was recorded a few times. The rearrangement uses TRBV28 and TRBJ1-4; the D gene is possibly TRBD1 (5 bases). CDR1 and CDR2 from the germline V gene are MDHEN and SYDVKM. The CDR3 is 14 amino acids. V gave up 4 bases and J gave up 7 bases, with 13 bases separating them. The CDR3 is CASSWGVEGEKLFF. For the CDR3, the DNA is TGTGCCAGCAGTTGGGGGGTAGAGGGTGAAAAACTGTTTTTT.

The genes are TRBV7-2 and TRBJ2-3; D might be TRBD2 (5 bases). The length of the CDR3 is 16 residues. V was pared by 1 base and J by 2 bases, with 13 bases between. The V gene's germline CDR1 is SGHTA and CDR2 FQGNSA. This CDR3 is CASSLDVALNTDTQYF. CDR3 in DNA: TGTGCCAGCAGCTTAGACGTAGCGCTTAACACAGATACGCAGTATTTT.

This clonotype was detected a few times. The chain links TRBV6-5 to TRBJ2-3; D might be TRBD2 (5 bases). Germline V gene sequence: CDR1 MNHEY, CDR2 SVGAGI. V lost 2 bases and J 0 bases, leaving 12 bases between the germline ends. The CDR3 runs to 16 residues. DNA of the CDR3: TGTGCCAGCAGTTACCGGCTCGGGGTTAGCACAGATACGCAGTATTTT. Its protein is CASSYRLGVSTDTQYF.

This clonotype was counted a few times. The chain couples TRBV5-1 to TRBJ1-1, with D perhaps TRBD1 (6 bases). The CDR3 length is 14 residues. V lost 4 bases and J lost 5, with 15 bases in between. CDR1 is SGHRS, CDR2 YFSETQ, per germline. CDR3 coding DNA: TGCGCCAGCAGCGCTGGACAGACGTCTACTGAAGCTTTCTTT. Protein sequence: CASSAGQTSTEAFF.

The sample holds a few counts of this clonotype. The chain links TRBV27 to TRBJ1-1, with D unresolved. V lost 6 bases and J lost 6, with 14 bases in between. The CDR3 covers 13 residues. Germline V gene sequence: CDR1 MNHEY, CDR2 SMNVEV (reference sequence). This chain's CDR3 is CASRLTLVSEAFF. As DNA, the CDR3 is TGTGCCAGCAGATTGACCCTCGTCTCTGAAGCTTTCTTT.

This clonotype was counted between two and nine times. The chain is built from TRBV9 and TRBJ1-1, with D possibly matching TRBD1 (6 bases). The CDR3 spans 12 residues. V was trimmed by 4 bases and J by 10 bases, leaving 14 bases between them. Germline V gene sequence: CDR1 SGDLS, CDR2 YYNGEE. In DNA form, the CDR3 reads TGTGCCAGCAGCCCTCGAGGAGGGGGAGCTTTCTTT. Residues: CASSPRGGGAFF.